The entry below gives a single TCR beta chain sequence along with its context. In germline, CDR1 is SEHNR, CDR2 FQNEAQ (reference sequence). This CDR3 has 14 amino acids. With 5 bases clipped from V and 3 bases from J, the junction kept 7 bases outside the gene matches. This entry comes from a study of blood T cell repertoires in COVID-19. Study information: Collection of acute and convalescent COVID-19 samples took place in the United States, Italy and Spain.

In the original workflow: Researchers report that nucleated cell counts were estimated from reference gene primer amplification. The assay was immunoSEQ multiplex PCR, and TCRdb's table has in-frame clones only and misses some. D and trimming were read from the DNA, whereas the V and J calls and clone size are those reported in that table. The sample records more than 250,000 clones, 80% to 90% being singletons. Sequenced: peripheral blood. The rearrangement links TRBV7-9 to TRBJ2-7; the match to TRBD1 covers 7 bases. The source is a man aged 50 to 60 with active or convalescent COVID-19. In DNA, the CDR3 is TGTGCCAGCAGCCCTGAGGGGGCTAGCTACGAGCAGTACTTC. Its protein product is CASSPEGASYEQYF.